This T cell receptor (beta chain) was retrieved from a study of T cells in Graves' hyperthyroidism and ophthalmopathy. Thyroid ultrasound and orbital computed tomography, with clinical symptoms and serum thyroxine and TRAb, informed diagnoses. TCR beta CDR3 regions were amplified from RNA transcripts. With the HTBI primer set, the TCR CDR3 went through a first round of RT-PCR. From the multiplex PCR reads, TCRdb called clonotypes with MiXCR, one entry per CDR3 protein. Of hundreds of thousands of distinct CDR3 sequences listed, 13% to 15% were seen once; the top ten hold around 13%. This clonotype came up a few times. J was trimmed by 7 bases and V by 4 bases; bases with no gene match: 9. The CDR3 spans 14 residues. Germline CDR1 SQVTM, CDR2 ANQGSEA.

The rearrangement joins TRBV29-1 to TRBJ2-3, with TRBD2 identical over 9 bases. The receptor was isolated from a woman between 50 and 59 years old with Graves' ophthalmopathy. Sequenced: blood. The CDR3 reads CSVGLAGVINTQYF. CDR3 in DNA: TGCAGCGTTGGGTTAGCGGGAGTTATAAATACGCAGTATTTT.